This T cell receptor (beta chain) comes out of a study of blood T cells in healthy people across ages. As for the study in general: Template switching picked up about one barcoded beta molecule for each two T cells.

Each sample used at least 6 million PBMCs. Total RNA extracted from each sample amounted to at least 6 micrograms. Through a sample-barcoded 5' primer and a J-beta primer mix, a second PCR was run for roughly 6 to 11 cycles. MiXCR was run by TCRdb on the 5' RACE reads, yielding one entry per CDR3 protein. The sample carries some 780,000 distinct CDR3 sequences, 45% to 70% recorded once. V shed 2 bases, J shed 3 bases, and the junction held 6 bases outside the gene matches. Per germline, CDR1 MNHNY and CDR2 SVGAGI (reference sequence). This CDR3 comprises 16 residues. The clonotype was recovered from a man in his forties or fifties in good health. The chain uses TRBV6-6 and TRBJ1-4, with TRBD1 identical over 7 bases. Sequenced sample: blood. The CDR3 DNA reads TGTGCCAGCAGTTACGGGACAGCCAGATCTAATGAAAAACTGTTTTTT. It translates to CASSYGTARSNEKLFF.